This T cell receptor beta chain emerged from a study of OX40 agonist ivuxolimab in advanced cancers. Whole-study context: Patients got intravenous ivuxolimab at 0.01 to 10 mg/kg every 2 weeks. Findings of the study overall: Nonresponders, in some cases, also had low normalized T-cell clonal expansion. Compared with CD4+, CD8+ T cells on average had more expanded clones.

As to this clone: Its antigen is not identified.

Data came from immunoSEQ multiplex PCR; TCRdb stores just in-frame clones and leaves some out. This sample has approximately 60,000 clones; roughly nine tenths occur once, and the top ten carry about 4.8%. The CDR3 has 14 residues. Trimming stripped 5 bases from V and 7 bases from J, with 16 bases between. Looked up from germline, CDR1 is KGHSH and CDR2 is LQKENI. This sequence joins TRBV18 and TRBJ2-3; possibly TRBD2 for D (5 bases). The sample consisted of CD4+ or CD8+ T cells sorted from blood, taken in a trial of the OX40 agonist ivuxolimab. This TCR came from an adult with an advanced solid tumor such as melanoma, head and neck, liver or kidney cancer. The CDR3 DNA is TGTGCCAGCTCATTCCCCGGGGAATTGAATACGCAGTATTTT. Translation: CASSFPGELNTQYF.